This entry lists 21 T cell receptor beta chains sequenced from one sample in a study of early T cells in non-severe SARS-CoV-2 infection (dated by TCRdb to the early 2020s). The receptor library was made with 5' RACE. The sequencer was a NextSeq 500. The raw public data were reprocessed by TCRdb itself: fastp quality trimming at Q25, MiXCR clonotype calling, in-frame beta chains only. Each CDR3 protein gets just one entry, which takes the most common genes and DNA from the rows behind it. The sample table shows around 56,000 distinct CDR3 sequences, and 13% are seen once. The ten largest account for about 9.3% of the sample. The material sequenced was whole blood, taken at baseline. Receptors originate from an adult who was a healthcare worker with PCR-confirmed SARS-CoV-2 infection or an uninfected control (not recorded which).

This clonotype was detected only a few times. The J gene is TRBJ2-3, the V gene TRBV6-2 or TRBV6-3; the match to TRBD2 covers 8 bases. V trimming: 6 bases; J trimming: 1 base; junction bases outside the gene matches: 6. CDR3 length: 15 residues. Germline loops: CDR1 MNHEY, CDR2 SVGEGT. The chain's CDR3 is CASSGGAHGTDTQYF. DNA for the CDR3: TGTGCCAGCAGCGGGGGGGCCCATGGCACAGATACGCAGTATTTT.

The rearrangement links TRBV10-3 to TRBJ2-1, with TRBD1 identical over 9 bases. The CDR3 is made up of 16 amino acids. Looked up from germline, CDR1 is ENHRY and CDR2 is SYGVKD. V was clipped by 3 bases and J by 7 bases; unmatched bases: 10. This chain's CDR3 is CAISDPGRGTGNEQFF. The CDR3 DNA sequence: TGTGCCATCAGTGACCCAGGAAGGGGGACAGGGAATGAGCAGTTCTTC.

The rearrangement uses TRBV7-6 and TRBJ2-7; D is possibly TRBD1 or TRBD2 (5 bases each). Germline CDR1 is SGHVS and CDR2 is FNYEAQ. CDR3 length: 17 amino acids. V lost 1 base to trimming and J lost 3 bases, with 19 bases between them. The CDR3 protein is CASSLVPPGPLDYEQYF. In DNA form, the CDR3 reads TGTGCCAGCAGCTTAGTTCCACCGGGGCCTCTGGACTACGAGCAGTACTTC.

The chain carries TRBV29-1 and TRBJ2-1; D is unclear. CDR3 size: 9 residues. V lost 4 bases, J lost 8 bases, and 3 bases lay in between. Germline assignment: CDR1 SQVTM and CDR2 ANQGSEA. In DNA form, the CDR3 reads TGCAGCGTTGGTGATGAGCAGTTCTTC. Residues: CSVGDEQFF.

This clonotype was counted a few times. The CDR3 spells CASSPGQGARNEQFF. CDR3 sequence (DNA): TGTGCCAGCAGCCCAGGACAGGGGGCCCGGAATGAGCAGTTCTTC. The V gene is TRBV7-9, the J gene TRBJ2-1; the match to TRBD1 covers 11 bases. The germline V gene encodes CDR1 SEHNR and CDR2 FQNEAQ (reference sequence). The CDR3 is 15 residues long. With 5 bases clipped from V and 7 bases from J, the junction kept 7 bases outside the gene matches.

The sample holds many counts of this clonotype. The V and J genes are TRBV7-6 and TRBJ2-2; TRBD1 matches 10 bases. The CDR3 loop spans 17 amino acids. The germline V gene has CDR1 SGHVS and CDR2 FNYEAQ. V dropped 3 bases and J dropped 8; count of bases not matched to a gene: 12. CDR3 amino acids: CASSFLTGGAGTGELFF. As DNA, the CDR3 is TGTGCCAGCAGCTTTCTGACAGGGGGCGCGGGGACAGGGGAGCTGTTTTTT.

This CDR3 reads CSVSGGYTEAFF. In DNA form, the CDR3 reads TGCAGCGTTAGCGGGGGGTACACTGAAGCTTTCTTT. The chain carries TRBV29-1 and TRBJ1-1, with D possibly matching TRBD1 (5 bases). V lost 5 bases and J 3 bases, leaving 10 bases between the germline ends. CDR1 is SQVTM, CDR2 ANQGSEA, per germline. The CDR3 runs to 12 residues.

This clonotype was observed a handful of times. The CDR3 bases are TGTGCCAGCAGAGTCGGGAGCCAGCCCCAGCATTTT. Translating gives CASRVGSQPQHF. The genes are TRBV12-3 or TRBV12-4 and TRBJ1-5; D is ambiguous. V gave up 6 bases and J gave up 7 bases, with 10 bases separating them. This CDR3 has 12 residues.

This clonotype was detected many times. The V gene is TRBV7-8, the J gene TRBJ2-2, with a possible D match to TRBD2 (6 bases). This CDR3 spans 10 amino acids. Trimming left V 10 bases short and J 7 bases short, with 7 bases between. Germline CDR1 is SGHVS and CDR2 is FQNEAQ. The CDR3 loop is CATGGGELFF. DNA for the CDR3: TGTGCCACCGGGGGCGGGGAGCTGTTTTTT.

This clonotype was counted only a few times. The rearrangement joins TRBV6-6 to TRBJ1-1; D call uncertain. The CDR3 loop spans 15 amino acids. Germline V lookup: CDR1 MNHNY, CDR2 SVGAGI (reference sequence). Trimming took off 6 bases at V and 1 base at J, with 15 bases between the two ends. The CDR3 DNA reads as TGTGCCAGCAGGTGGGCCAGCAAAGGGAACACTGAAGCTTTCTTT. Translating gives CASRWASKGNTEAFF.

This clonotype occurred many times. This sequence joins TRBV28 and TRBJ2-2; TRBD1 matches 9 bases. From germline, CDR1 is MDHEN and CDR2 SYDVKM. The CDR3 covers 14 residues. V lost 3 bases to trimming and J lost 6 bases; unmatched junction nucleotides: 2. DNA for the CDR3: TGTGCCAGCAGTTTGGGGACAGGGCCCGGGGAGCTGTTTTTT. This encodes CASSLGTGPGELFF.

In this sample, this clonotype turned up many times. This chain links TRBV7-6 with TRBJ2-3; 14 bases fit TRBD2. The V gene end was trimmed by 5 bases and the J gene end by 5 bases; junction bases not matched to a gene: 3. Germline V gives CDR1 SGHVS, CDR2 FNYEAQ. This CDR3 has 15 amino acids. The CDR3 loop reads CASSQGLAGGDTQYF. The CDR3 region has the DNA TGTGCCAGCAGCCAAGGACTAGCGGGAGGAGATACGCAGTATTTT. Supplemented by reference TRBV7-6 and TRBJ2-3, the full variable domain reads GAGVSQSPRYKVTKRGQDVALRCDPISGHVSLYWYRQALGQGPEFLTYFNYEAQQDKSGLPNDRFSAERPEGSISTLTIQRTEQRDSAMYRCASSQGLAGGDTQYFGPGTRLTVL.

The table lists this clonotype with a few counts. The genes are TRBV3-1 and TRBJ1-5; D is ambiguous. CDR1 is LGHDT, CDR2 YNNKEL, per germline (reference sequence). CDR3 length: 16 amino acids. V was pared by 0 bases and J by 3 bases, with 12 bases between. The CDR3 region has the DNA TGTGCCAGCAGCCAAGATAAAGGCACCCTCAATCAGCCCCAGCATTTT. Translated, it gives CASSQDKGTLNQPQHF.

This clonotype was observed a few times. The chain links TRBV28 to TRBJ2-2; 9 positions agree with TRBD1. J gave up 7 bases and V 5 bases, and 5 bases lay outside the gene matches. CDR3 size: 14 residues. Germline lookup yields CDR1 MDHEN and CDR2 SYDVKM. For the CDR3, the DNA is TGTGCCAGCAGTCAATGGACAGGGGACGGGGAGCTGTTTTTT. This codes for CASSQWTGDGELFF.

J is TRBJ2-1 and V is TRBV9; D is perhaps TRBD2 (5 bases). CDR1 and CDR2 (germline): SGDLS, YYNGEE. V shed 0 bases and J shed 8 bases, with 12 bases lying between them. The CDR3 sequence is 14 residues long. The CDR3 sequence: CASSVAEGLHEQFF. The CDR3 DNA follows: TGTGCCAGCAGCGTAGCTGAGGGCCTACATGAGCAGTTCTTC. The complete variable domain, with remaining parts taken from reference TRBV9 and TRBJ2-1, reads DSGVTQTPKHLITATGQRVTLRCSPRSGDLSVYWYQQSLDQGLQFLIQYYNGEERAKGNILERFSAQQFPDLHSELNLSSLELGDSALYFCASSVAEGLHEQFFGPGTRLTVL.

The CDR3 DNA follows: TGTGCCAGTAGTATAGGTGGTCCCTCCTACAATGAGCAGTTCTTC. Translation gives CASSIGGPSYNEQFF. The chain recombines TRBV19 with TRBJ2-1; D uncertain. The CDR3 length is 15 residues. Germline CDR1 is LNHDA and CDR2 is SQIVND (reference sequence). V was pared by 1 base and J by 0 bases, with 7 bases between.

The sample holds a few counts of this clonotype. The chain uses TRBV18 and TRBJ2-7, with a tentative D call TRBD1 (6 bases). The CDR3 covers 13 residues. CDR1 and CDR2 (germline): KGHSH, LQKENI. Between the trimmed V and J ends, which lost 3 bases and 3 bases, there was a span of 9 bases. CDR3 sequence: CASSPRDNYEQYF. The CDR3 DNA is TGTGCCAGCTCACCCCGGGACAACTACGAGCAGTACTTC.

The rearrangement uses TRBV4-1 and TRBJ1-4; possibly TRBD1 for D (5 bases). There are 14 residues in the CDR3. The germline gives CDR1 MGHRA, CDR2 YSYEKL. The V end lost 1 base, the J end lost 8 bases, and 11 bases lay between the germline ends. The CDR3 protein is CASSQGGTREKLFF. In nucleotides, the CDR3 is TGCGCCAGCAGCCAAGGGGGCACCAGAGAAAAACTGTTTTTT.

This clonotype was picked up a small number of times. The chain links TRBV20-1 to TRBJ1-1; no definite D call. V was pared by 4 bases and J by 1 base, with 4 bases between. The germline CDR1 and CDR2 sequences are DFQATT and SNEGSKA (reference sequence). This CDR3 is 11 amino acids long. CDR3 DNA sequence: TGCAGTGCTACGCAGAACACTGAAGCTTTCTTT. It specifies CSATQNTEAFF.

This clonotype has only a few counts. The chain links TRBV27 to TRBJ2-7, with TRBD2 matching 12 bases. The CDR3 loop spans 16 amino acids. Germline CDR1 MNHEY, CDR2 SMNVEV (reference sequence). Trimming took 6 bases from V and 0 from J; bases not matched to a gene: 6. CDR3 amino acids: CASRHGTSGFSYEQYF. CDR3 bases: TGTGCCAGCAGACACGGGACTAGCGGGTTCTCCTACGAGCAGTACTTC.

The J gene is TRBJ1-4, the V gene TRBV4-2; D gene unclear. The V end lost 1 base, the J end lost 5 bases, and 8 bases lay between the germline ends. CDR1 is LGHNA, CDR2 YNFKEQ, per germline. The CDR3 contains 14 residues. CDR3 nucleotide sequence: TGTGCCAGCAGCCAAGGACGGTGGAATGAAAAACTGTTTTTT. It translates to CASSQGRWNEKLFF.